This TCR beta chain was recorded in a study of cytomegalovirus exposure and HLA in healthy donors. Findings and limits, study-wide: CMV antigen specificity of three CMV-associated chains was confirmed in vitro. It was found in a later analysis that first-cohort TCR clusters tended to co-occur in the 90 to 150 validation repertoires.

Comments on this clone: The antigen remains undetermined.

The repertoire was sequenced with immunoSEQ multiplex PCR; TCRdb's copy has only in-frame clones and lacks some. The sample consists of a few hundred thousand clones, 86% of them appearing once. Trimming took 3 bases from V and 3 from J, leaving 14 bases between them. Germline CDR1 is MNHEY and CDR2 is SMNVEV (reference sequence). This CDR3 is 15 amino acids long. The gene calls are TRBV27 and TRBJ1-1; perhaps TRBD1 as D (5 bases). The sequenced sample consisted of PBMCs. This sequence was found in a woman aged 18-30 years in good health and CMV-seronegative. This CDR3 reads CASSFGRVRDTEAFF. CDR3 nucleotide sequence: TGTGCCAGCAGTTTTGGCAGGGTAAGGGACACTGAAGCTTTCTTT.